This T cell receptor beta chain was identified during a study of vaccination and CD4 T cells after COVID-19. Study-wide findings and caveats: Spike mono-reactivity applied to 304 of 307 vaccine-specific clones detected in convalescent patients.

The treatment: approximately nine-day PBMC culture with coronavirus spike peptide pools or control peptides (ViraFEST assay). Under the ViraFEST approach, antigen-specific T cells were expanded with peptide pools and TCRs subsequently sequenced. Convalescent patients tested SARS-CoV-2 PCR positive from March to December 2020, before Alpha, Beta and Delta emerged. To note about this clonotype: Its matching antigen is unknown.

Trimming shortened V by 3 bases and J by 7 bases, and 15 bases separated the two germline ends. This CDR3 has 15 residues. The Oncomine TCR Beta short-read assay was applied to DNA of cultured CD4+ T cells. Each CDR3 protein is one row after TCRdb ran MiXCR on the PCR reads. Among over 10,000 distinct CDR3 sequences listed, more than 45% were seen once. The specimen sequenced was CD4+ T cells from blood, cultured in vitro. The V call is TRBV12-3 or TRBV12-4, the J call TRBJ2-2, with D perhaps matching TRBD1 or TRBD2 (6 bases each). The receptor's source is a human donor who had recovered from COVID-19. CDR3 loop: CASSLTQGRGGELFF. Here the CDR3 DNA reads TGTGCCAGCAGTTTGACGCAGGGGCGGGGCGGGGAGCTGTTTTTT.